This TCR beta chain was found in a study of CD8+ T cells in alopecia areata. Extracted RNA was reverse transcribed into cDNA, the sequencing template. Measured with immunoSEQ multiplex PCR; TCRdb has only the in-frame clones, and not every one. The table shows about 150,000 clones, with roughly 60% occurring only once. Study observations and caveats: Besides other cells, scalp samples also yield sequences of resident alphabeta T cells from normal skin. Normal scalp showed lower clonality than lesional scalp, especially alopecia totalis/universalis. Against the mouse data, patients shared TCRs less clearly, possibly for HLA reasons.

The researchers isolated CD4+ and CD8+ T cells from PBMCs by sorting. V dropped 0 bases and J dropped 0 bases, with 8 bases sitting between them. This CDR3 contains 15 residues. Germline CDR1 is MNHNY and CDR2 is SVGAGI (reference sequence). A remark on this clone: The antigen remains undetermined.

The rearrangement joins TRBV6-6 to TRBJ1-2, with D uncertain. This TCR was recovered from a human donor in good health. Sequencing input: CD4+ T cells sorted from blood. The CDR3 nucleotides are TGTGCCAGCAGTTACTCGGGTGTTTCTAACTATGGCTACACCTTC. Translation: CASSYSGVSNYGYTF.